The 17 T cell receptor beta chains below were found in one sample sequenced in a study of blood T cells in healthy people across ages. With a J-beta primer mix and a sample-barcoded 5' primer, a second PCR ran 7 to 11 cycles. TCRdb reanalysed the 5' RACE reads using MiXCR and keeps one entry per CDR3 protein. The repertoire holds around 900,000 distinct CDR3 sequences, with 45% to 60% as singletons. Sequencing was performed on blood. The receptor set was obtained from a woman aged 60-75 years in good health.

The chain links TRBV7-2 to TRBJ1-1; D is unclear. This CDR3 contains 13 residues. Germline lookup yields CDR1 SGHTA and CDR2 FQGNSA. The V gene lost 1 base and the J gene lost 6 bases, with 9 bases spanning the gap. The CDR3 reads CASSLERYSEAFF. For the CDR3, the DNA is TGTGCCAGCAGCTTAGAAAGGTACTCTGAAGCTTTCTTT.

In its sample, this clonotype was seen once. CDR3 nucleotides: TGTGCCAGCAGCCAAGACCACGAGAACTACAATGAGCAGTTCTTC. Translating gives CASSQDHENYNEQFF. This sequence joins TRBV4-2 and TRBJ2-1; D is undetermined. The germline CDR1 and CDR2 sequences are LGHNA and YNFKEQ. V was cut by 0 bases and J by 3 bases, with 9 bases left in between. This CDR3 has 15 amino acids.

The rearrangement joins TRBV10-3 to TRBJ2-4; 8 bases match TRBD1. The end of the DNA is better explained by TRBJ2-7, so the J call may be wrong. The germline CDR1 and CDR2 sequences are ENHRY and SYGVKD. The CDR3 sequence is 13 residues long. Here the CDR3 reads CAISEDRGYEQYF. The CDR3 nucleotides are TGTGCCATCAGTGAGGACAGGGGCTACGAGCAGTACTTC.

The CDR3, as DNA: TGTGCCAGCACCTGGCTTAGCGGAGCCTGGCGGGGGTACTACAATGAGCAGTTCTTC. Its translation is CASTWLSGAWRGYYNEQFF. The J gene is TRBJ2-1, the V gene TRBV13, with 7 bases fitting TRBD2. This CDR3 comprises 19 residues. Per germline, CDR1 PRHDT and CDR2 FYEKMQ (reference sequence). The trim removed 7 bases at V and 3 bases at J, leaving 21 bases unmatched.

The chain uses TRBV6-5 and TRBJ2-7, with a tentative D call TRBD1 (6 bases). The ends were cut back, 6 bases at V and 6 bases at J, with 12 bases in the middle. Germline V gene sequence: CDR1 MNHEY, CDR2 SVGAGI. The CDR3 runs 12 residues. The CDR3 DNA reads TGTGCCAGCAGAACAGGGTGGGGCGAGCAGTACTTC. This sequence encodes CASRTGWGEQYF.

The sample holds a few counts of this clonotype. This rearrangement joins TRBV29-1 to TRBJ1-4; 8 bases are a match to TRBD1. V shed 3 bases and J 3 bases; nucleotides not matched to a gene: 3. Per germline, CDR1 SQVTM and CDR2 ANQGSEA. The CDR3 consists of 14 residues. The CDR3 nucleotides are TGCAGCGTTGATCAGACAGGGGCTAATGAAAAACTGTTTTTT. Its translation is CSVDQTGANEKLFF.

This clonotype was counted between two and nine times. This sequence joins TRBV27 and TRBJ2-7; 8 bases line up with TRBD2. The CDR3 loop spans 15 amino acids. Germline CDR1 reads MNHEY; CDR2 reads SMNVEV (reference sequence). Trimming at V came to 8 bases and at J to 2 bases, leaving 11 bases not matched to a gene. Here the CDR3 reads CASSGFGTRPYEQYF. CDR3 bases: TGTGCCAGCTCGGGGTTCGGGACTAGACCCTACGAGCAGTACTTC.

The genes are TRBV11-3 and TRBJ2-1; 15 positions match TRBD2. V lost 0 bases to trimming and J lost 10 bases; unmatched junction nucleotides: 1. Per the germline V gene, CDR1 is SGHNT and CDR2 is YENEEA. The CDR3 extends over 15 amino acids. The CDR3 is CASSLEGTSGREQFF. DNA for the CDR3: TGTGCCAGCAGCTTAGAGGGGACTAGCGGGAGGGAGCAGTTCTTC.

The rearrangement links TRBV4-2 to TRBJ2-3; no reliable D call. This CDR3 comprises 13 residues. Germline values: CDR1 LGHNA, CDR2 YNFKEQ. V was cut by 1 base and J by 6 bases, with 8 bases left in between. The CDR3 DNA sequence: TGTGCCAGCAGCCAAGGGGAAAGGGATACGCAGTATTTT. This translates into CASSQGERDTQYF.

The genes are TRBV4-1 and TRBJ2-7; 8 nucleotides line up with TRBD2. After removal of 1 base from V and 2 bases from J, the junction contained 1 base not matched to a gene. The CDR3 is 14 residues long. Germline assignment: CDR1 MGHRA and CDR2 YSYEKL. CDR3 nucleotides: TGCGCCAGCAGCCAAGGGACTAGCCCCTACGAGCAGTACTTC. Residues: CASSQGTSPYEQYF.

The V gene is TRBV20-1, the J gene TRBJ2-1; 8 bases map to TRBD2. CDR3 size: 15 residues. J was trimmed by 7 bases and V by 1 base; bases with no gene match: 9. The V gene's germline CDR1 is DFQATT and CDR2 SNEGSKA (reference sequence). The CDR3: CSARGGSGRINEQFF. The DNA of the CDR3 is TGCAGTGCTAGAGGCGGGAGCGGGAGAATAAATGAGCAGTTCTTC.

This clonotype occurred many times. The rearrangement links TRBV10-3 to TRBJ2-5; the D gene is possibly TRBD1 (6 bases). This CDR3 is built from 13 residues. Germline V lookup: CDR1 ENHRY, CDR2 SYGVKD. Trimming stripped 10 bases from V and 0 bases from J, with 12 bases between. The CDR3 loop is CATSRQDQETQYF. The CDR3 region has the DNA TGTGCCACGAGCCGACAGGACCAAGAGACCCAGTACTTC.

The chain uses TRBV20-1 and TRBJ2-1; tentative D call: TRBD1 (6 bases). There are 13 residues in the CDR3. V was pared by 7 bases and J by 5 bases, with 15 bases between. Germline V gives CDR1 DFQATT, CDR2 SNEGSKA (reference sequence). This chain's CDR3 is CSVYGTRNNEQFF. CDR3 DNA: TGCAGTGTATACGGGACACGGAACAATGAGCAGTTCTTC.

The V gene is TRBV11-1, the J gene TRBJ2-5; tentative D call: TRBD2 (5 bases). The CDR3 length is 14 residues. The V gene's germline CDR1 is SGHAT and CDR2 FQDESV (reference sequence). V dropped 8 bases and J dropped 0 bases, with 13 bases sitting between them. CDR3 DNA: TGTGCCAGCGTGGGAGTCACTTACCAAGAGACCCAGTACTTC. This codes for CASVGVTYQETQYF.

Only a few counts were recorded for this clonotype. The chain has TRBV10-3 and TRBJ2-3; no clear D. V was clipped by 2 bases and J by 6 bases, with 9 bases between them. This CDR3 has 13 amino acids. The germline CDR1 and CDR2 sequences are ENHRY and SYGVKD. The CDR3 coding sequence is TGTGCCATCAGTGAGGGACCACGGGATACGCAGTATTTT. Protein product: CAISEGPRDTQYF.

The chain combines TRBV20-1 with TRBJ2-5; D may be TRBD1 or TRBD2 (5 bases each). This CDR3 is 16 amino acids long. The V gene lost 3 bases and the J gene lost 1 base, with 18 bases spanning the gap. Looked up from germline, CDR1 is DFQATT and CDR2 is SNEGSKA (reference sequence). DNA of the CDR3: TGCAGTGCTAGGGCTGGGGGTGCGGGCTTCCAAGAGACCCAGTACTTC. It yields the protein CSARAGGAGFQETQYF.

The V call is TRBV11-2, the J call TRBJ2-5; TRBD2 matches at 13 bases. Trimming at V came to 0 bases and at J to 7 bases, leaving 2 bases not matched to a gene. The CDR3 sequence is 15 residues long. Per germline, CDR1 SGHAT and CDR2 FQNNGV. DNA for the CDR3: TGTGCCAGCAGCTTAGATCGGACTAGCGGGAGGACCCAGTACTTC. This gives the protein CASSLDRTSGRTQYF.